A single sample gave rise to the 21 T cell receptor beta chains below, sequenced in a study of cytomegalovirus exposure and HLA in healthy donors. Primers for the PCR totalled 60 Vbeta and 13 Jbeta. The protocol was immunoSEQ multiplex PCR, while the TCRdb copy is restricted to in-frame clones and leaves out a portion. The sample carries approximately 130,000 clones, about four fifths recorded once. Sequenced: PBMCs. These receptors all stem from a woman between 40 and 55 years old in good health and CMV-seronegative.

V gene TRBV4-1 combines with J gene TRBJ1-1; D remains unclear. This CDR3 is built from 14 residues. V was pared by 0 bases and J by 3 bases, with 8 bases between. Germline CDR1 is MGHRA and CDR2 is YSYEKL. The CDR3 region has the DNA TGCGCCAGCAGCCAAGATTGGGAGGACACTGAAGCTTTCTTT. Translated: CASSQDWEDTEAFF.

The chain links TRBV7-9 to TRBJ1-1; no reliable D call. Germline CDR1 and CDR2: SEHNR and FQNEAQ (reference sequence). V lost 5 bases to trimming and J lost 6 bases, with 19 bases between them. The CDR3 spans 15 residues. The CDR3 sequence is CASSPLGETRAEAFF. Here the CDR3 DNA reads TGTGCCAGCAGCCCTCTCGGGGAAACGAGGGCTGAAGCTTTCTTT.

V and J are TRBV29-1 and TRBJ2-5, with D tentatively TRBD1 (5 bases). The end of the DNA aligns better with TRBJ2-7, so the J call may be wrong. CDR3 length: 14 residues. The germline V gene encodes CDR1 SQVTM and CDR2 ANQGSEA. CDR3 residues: CSVDGHSRSYEQYF. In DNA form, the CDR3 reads TGCAGCGTTGACGGACACTCCCGCTCCTACGAGCAGTACTTC.

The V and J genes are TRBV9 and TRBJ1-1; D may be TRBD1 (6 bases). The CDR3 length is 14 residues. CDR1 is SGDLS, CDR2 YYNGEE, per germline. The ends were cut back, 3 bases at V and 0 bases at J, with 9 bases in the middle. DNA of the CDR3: TGTGCCAGCAGCGCACGACAGGTGAACACTGAAGCTTTCTTT. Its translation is CASSARQVNTEAFF.

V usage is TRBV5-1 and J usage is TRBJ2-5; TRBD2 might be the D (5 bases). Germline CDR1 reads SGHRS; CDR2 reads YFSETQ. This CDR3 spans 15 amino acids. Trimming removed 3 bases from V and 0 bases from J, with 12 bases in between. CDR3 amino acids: CASSSSGKDQETQYF. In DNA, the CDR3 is TGCGCCAGCAGCTCATCCGGGAAAGACCAAGAGACCCAGTACTTC.

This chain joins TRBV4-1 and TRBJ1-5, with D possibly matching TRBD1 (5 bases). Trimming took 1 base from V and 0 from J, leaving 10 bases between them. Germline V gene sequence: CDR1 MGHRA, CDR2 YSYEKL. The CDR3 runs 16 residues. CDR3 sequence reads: CASSQANRISNQPQHF. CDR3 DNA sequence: TGCGCCAGCAGCCAAGCAAACAGGATTAGCAATCAGCCCCAGCATTTT.

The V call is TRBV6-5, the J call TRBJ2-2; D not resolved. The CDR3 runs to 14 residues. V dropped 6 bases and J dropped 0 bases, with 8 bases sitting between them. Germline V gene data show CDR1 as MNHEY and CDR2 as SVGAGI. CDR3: CASRNYPNTGELFF. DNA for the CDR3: TGTGCCAGCAGGAACTATCCGAACACCGGGGAGCTGTTTTTT.

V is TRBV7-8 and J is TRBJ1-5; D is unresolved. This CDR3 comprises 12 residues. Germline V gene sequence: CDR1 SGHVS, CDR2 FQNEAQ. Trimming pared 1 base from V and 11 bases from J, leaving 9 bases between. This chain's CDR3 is CASSLDNGAQHF. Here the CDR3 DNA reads TGTGCCAGCAGCTTAGACAACGGGGCCCAGCATTTT.

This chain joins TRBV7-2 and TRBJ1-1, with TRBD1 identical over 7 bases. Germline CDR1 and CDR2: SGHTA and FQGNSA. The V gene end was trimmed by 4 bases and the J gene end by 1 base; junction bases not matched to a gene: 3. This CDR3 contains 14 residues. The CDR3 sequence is CASSSRTGNTEAFF. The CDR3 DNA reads TGTGCCAGCAGCTCACGGACAGGGAACACTGAAGCTTTCTTT.

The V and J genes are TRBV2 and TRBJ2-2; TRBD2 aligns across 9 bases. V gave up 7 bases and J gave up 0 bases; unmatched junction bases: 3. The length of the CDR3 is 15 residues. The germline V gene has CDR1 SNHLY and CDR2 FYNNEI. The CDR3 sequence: CASKGGGANTGELFF. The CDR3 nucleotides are TGTGCCAGCAAGGGCGGGGGGGCGAACACCGGGGAGCTGTTTTTT.

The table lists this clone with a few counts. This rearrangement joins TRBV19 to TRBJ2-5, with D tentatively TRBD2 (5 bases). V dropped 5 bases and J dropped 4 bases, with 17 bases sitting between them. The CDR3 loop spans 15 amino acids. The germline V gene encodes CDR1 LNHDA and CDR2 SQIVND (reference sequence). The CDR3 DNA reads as TGTGCCAGTAGTTTTAGTATCGGCAGCGGAGAGACCCAGTACTTC. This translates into CASSFSIGSGETQYF.

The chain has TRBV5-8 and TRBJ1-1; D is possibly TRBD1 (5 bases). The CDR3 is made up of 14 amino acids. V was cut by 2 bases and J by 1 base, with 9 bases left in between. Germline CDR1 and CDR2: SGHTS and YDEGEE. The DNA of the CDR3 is TGTGCCAGCAGCTTCGGGGGTGGGAACACTGAAGCTTTCTTT. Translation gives CASSFGGGNTEAFF.

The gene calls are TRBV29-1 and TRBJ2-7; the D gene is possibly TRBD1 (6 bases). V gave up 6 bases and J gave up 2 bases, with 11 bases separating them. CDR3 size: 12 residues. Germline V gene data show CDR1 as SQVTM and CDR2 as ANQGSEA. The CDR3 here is CSVRTAAYEQYF. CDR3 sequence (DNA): TGCAGCGTACGGACAGCAGCCTACGAGCAGTACTTC.

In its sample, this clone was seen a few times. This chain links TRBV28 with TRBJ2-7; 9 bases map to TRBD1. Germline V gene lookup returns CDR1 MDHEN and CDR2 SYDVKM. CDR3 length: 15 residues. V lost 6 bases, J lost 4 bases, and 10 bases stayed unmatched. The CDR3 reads CASSATGTGRYEQYF. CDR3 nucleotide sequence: TGTGCCAGCAGCGCAACCGGGACAGGGAGGTACGAGCAGTACTTC.

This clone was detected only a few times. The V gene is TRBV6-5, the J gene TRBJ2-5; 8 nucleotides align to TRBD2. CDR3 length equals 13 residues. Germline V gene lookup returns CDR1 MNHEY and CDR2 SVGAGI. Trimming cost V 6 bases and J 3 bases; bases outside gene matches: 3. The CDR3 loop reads CASRSGGEETQYF. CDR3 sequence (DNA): TGTGCCAGCAGGTCGGGGGGGGAAGAGACCCAGTACTTC.

CDR3 in amino acids: CASTEGLAGGLGNEQFF. DNA for the CDR3: TGCGCCAGCACCGAGGGGCTAGCGGGGGGGCTAGGAAATGAGCAGTTCTTC. The V and J genes are TRBV4-1 and TRBJ2-1; 12 bases fit TRBD2. Losses at the gene ends were 7 bases for V and 7 bases for J; bases not matched to a gene: 14. Germline V CDR1 and CDR2: MGHRA, YSYEKL. The CDR3 sequence is 17 residues long.

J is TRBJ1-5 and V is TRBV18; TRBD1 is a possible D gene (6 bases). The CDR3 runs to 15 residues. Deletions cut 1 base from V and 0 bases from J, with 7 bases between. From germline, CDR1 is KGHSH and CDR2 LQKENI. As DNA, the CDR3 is TGTGCCAGCTCACCACAGGGGGATAGCAATCAGCCCCAGCATTTT. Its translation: CASSPQGDSNQPQHF.

DNA for the CDR3: TGTGCCAGCAGTCCCCCCGGACTAGCGGGCACAGATACGCAGTATTTT. Residues: CASSPPGLAGTDTQYF. The rearrangement links TRBV28 to TRBJ2-3; 10 nucleotides align to TRBD2. The V gene end was trimmed by 5 bases and the J gene end by 1 base; junction bases not matched to a gene: 6. The CDR3 contains 16 residues. Germline loops: CDR1 MDHEN, CDR2 SYDVKM.

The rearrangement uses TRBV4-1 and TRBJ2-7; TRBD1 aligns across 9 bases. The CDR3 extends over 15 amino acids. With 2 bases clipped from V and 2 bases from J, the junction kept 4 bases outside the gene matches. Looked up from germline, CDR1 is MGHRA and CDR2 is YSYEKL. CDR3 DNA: TGCGCCAGCAGCCAAAGACAGGGGGGGCCCTACGAGCAGTACTTC. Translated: CASSQRQGGPYEQYF.

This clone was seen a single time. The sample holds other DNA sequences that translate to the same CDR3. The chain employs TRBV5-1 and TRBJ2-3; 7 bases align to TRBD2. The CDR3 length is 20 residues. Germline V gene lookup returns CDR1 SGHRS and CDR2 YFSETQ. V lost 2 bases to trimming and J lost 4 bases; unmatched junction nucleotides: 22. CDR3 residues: CASSFPTPLPPGGSADTQYF. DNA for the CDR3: TGCGCCAGCAGCTTTCCAACCCCTCTACCTCCCGGGGGGTCAGCAGATACGCAGTATTTT.

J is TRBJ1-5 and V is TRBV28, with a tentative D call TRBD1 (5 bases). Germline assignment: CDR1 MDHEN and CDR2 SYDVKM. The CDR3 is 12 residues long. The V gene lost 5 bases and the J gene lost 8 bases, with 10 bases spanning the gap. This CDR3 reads CASSGGGEPQHF. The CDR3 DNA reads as TGTGCCAGCAGTGGCGGGGGAGAGCCCCAGCATTTT.